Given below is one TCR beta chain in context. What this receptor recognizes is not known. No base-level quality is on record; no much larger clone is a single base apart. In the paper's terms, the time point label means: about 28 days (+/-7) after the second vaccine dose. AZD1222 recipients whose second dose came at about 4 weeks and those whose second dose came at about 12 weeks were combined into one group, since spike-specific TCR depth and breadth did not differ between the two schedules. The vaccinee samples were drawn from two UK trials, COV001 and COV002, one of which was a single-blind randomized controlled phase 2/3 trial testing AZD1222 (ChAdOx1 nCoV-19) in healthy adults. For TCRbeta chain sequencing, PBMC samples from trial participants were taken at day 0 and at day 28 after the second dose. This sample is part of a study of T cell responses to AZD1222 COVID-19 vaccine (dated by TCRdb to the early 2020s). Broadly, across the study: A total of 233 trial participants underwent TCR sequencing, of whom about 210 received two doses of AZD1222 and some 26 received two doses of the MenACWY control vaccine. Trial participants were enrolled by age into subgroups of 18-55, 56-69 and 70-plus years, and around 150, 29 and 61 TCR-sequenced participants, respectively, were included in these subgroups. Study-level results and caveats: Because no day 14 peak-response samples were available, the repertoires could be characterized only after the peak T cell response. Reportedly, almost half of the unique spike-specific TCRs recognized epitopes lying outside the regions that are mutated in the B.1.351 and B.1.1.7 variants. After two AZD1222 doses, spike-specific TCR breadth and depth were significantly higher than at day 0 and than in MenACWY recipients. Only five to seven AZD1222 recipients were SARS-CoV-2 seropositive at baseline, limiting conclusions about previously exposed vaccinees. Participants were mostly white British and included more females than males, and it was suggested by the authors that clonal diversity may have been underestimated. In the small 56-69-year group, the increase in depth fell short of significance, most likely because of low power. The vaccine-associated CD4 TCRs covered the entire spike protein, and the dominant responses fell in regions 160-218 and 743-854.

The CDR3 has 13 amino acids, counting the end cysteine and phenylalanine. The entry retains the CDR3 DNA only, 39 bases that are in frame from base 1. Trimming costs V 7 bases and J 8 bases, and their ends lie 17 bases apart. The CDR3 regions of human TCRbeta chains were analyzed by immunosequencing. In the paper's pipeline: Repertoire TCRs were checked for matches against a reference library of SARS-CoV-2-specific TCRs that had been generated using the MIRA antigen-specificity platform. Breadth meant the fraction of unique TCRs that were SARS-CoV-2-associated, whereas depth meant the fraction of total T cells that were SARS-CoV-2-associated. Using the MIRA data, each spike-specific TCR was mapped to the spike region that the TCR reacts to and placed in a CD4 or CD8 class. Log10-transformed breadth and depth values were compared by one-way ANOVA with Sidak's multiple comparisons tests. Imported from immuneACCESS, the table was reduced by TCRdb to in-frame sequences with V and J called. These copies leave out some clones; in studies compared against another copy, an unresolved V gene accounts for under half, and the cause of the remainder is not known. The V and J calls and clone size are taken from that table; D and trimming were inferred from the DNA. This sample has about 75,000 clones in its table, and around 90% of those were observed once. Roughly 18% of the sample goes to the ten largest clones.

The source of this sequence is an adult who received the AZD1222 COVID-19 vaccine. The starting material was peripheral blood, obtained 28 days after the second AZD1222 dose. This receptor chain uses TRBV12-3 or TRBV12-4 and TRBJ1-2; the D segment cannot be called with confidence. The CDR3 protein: CASTPVGVRGYTF. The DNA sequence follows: TGTGCCAGCACCCCGGTCGGGGTTAGGGGCTACACCTTC.